The 4 T cell receptor beta chains in this list originate from one sample, sequenced in a study of T cell responses to AZD1222 COVID-19 vaccine. Some clones are missing from TCRdb's copy, which holds only in-frame ones; the method was immunoSEQ multiplex PCR. The table shows about 140,000 clones, with 80% to 95% occurring only once. The sample consisted of peripheral blood, taken on day 0 of AZD1222 vaccination. The receptors originated from an adult in good health.

The CDR3 DNA reads as TGCAGCGCATCTGTCTCTGGAAACACCATATATTTT. This sequence encodes CSASVSGNTIYF. The chain has TRBV29-1 and TRBJ1-3, with D hard to call. The CDR3 covers 12 residues. Between the trimmed V and J ends, which lost 7 bases and 0 bases, there was a span of 7 bases. Per germline, CDR1 SQVTM and CDR2 ANQGSEA. Combining the CDR3 with reference TRBV29-1 and TRBJ1-3 gives the whole variable domain SAVISQKPSRDICQRGTSLTIQCQVDSQVTMMFWYRQQPGQSLTLIATANQGSEATYESGFVIDKFPISRPNLTFSTLTVSNMSPEDSSIYLCSASVSGNTIYFGEGSWLTVV.

V is TRBV7-8 and J is TRBJ1-1, with a weak D call TRBD1 (6 bases). The CDR3 covers 13 residues. Germline-derived CDR1 and CDR2 are SGHVS and FQNEAQ. Trimming shortened V by 5 bases and J by 4 bases, and 11 bases separated the two germline ends. In nucleotides, the CDR3 is TGTGCCAGCAGCCTACAGGGTGGCACTGAAGCTTTCTTT. This translates into CASSLQGGTEAFF.

The chain is built from TRBV18 and TRBJ2-5; D possibly matches TRBD1 or TRBD2 (5 bases each). Trimming took 1 base from V and 4 from J, leaving 10 bases between them. Germline V gene lookup returns CDR1 KGHSH and CDR2 LQKENI. The CDR3 consists of 14 residues. The CDR3 protein is CASSPLGTRETQYF. DNA for the CDR3: TGTGCCAGCTCACCACTAGGGACGCGAGAGACCCAGTACTTC.

The chain employs TRBV15 and TRBJ2-1, with a weak D call TRBD2 (5 bases). Per the germline V gene, CDR1 is LNHNV and CDR2 is YYDKDF (reference sequence). The length of the CDR3 is 15 residues. Trimming shortened V by 0 bases and J by 0 bases, and 6 bases separated the two germline ends. CDR3 sequence reads: CATSRDRGSYNEQFF. The CDR3, as DNA: TGTGCCACCAGCAGAGACCGGGGCTCCTACAATGAGCAGTTCTTC.